This T cell receptor (beta chain) was recovered during a study of T-cell reconstitution after alpha-beta-depleted transplantation in children. This clonotype showed up just a few times. Antigen: not known. General study findings and limits: Several patients had high TCRbeta diversity at day 60; it came from surviving recipient T cells and thymic progenitors. T-cell counts and diversity at one year following transplant were attributed mainly to newly produced T cells. Several hundred graft clones that had expanded were reportedly the source of alpha-beta T cells about two months after transplant.

The TCRbeta library incorporated unique molecular identifiers. TCRdb re-called the PCR reads through MiXCR, storing one row per CDR3 protein. The sample records hundreds of thousands of distinct CDR3 sequences, under 20% being singletons. With 2 bases removed from V and 2 bases from J, the gap between germline ends came to 15 bases. The CDR3 contains 15 residues. Germline CDR1 DFQATT, CDR2 SNEGSKA (reference sequence). The gene calls are TRBV20-1 and TRBJ1-1; D gene uncertain. The TCR originated in a male patient under 10 years old who had a stem cell transplant for acute lymphoblastic leukemia, so the T cells may come from the graft donor. Source: PBMCs, mostly from graft donor cells, taken 360 days after TCRalphabeta/CD19-depleted stem cell transplant. CDR3 bases: TGCAGTGCTAGAACCCTCGGGGTGCGAAACACTGAAGCTTTCTTT. Its protein product is CSARTLGVRNTEAFF.